One T cell receptor (beta chain) is described in this entry. This sample is drawn from a study of cytomegalovirus exposure and HLA in healthy donors. PCR involved 60 Vbeta and 13 Jbeta primers. Some clones are missing from TCRdb's copy, which holds only in-frame ones; the method was immunoSEQ multiplex PCR. This repertoire shows about 95,000 clones, 82% found once; its top ten account for more than 3%. Per the germline V gene, CDR1 is SGHRS and CDR2 is YFSETQ. This CDR3 spans 12 amino acids. V was trimmed by 2 bases and J by 3 bases, leaving 5 bases between them. Sequenced: PBMCs. This TCR derives from a man younger than 45 in good health and CMV-seropositive. This chain connects TRBV5-1 to TRBJ1-2; D unclear. CDR3 nucleotides: TGCGCCAGCAGCTTAACGGACTATGGCTACACCTTC. Translation gives CASSLTDYGYTF.